The clone carrying this T cell receptor (beta chain) was picked up many times. This specimen comes from a study of early T cells in non-severe SARS-CoV-2 infection. CDR3 length: 15 amino acids. Germline loops: CDR1 SEHNR, CDR2 FQNEAQ (reference sequence). Trimming removed 1 base at V and 1 base at J, with 10 bases between. TCRdb re-called the 5' RACE reads through MiXCR, storing one row per CDR3 protein. The data hold 50,000 to 80,000 distinct CDR3 sequences, with 7.5% to 9% observed a single time. The source is an adult who was a healthcare worker with PCR-confirmed SARS-CoV-2 infection or an uninfected control (not recorded which). This chain uses TRBV7-9 with TRBJ2-5, with D tentatively TRBD2 (5 bases). The starting material was whole blood, obtained at baseline. CDR3 sequence: CASSLGISGQETQYF. CDR3 sequence (DNA): TGTGCCAGCAGCTTAGGCATCAGCGGCCAAGAGACCCAGTACTTC. Full variable domain (remainder filled in from reference TRBV7-9 and TRBJ2-5): DTGVSQNPRHKITKRGQNVTFRCDPISEHNRLYWYRQTLGQGPEFLTYFQNEAQLEKSRLLSDRFSAERPKGSFSTLEIQRTEQGDSAMYLCASSLGISGQETQYFGPGTRLLVL.